This T cell receptor beta chain was recovered during a study of monozygotic twins with inflammatory bowel disease (dated by TCRdb to about 2019). Concerning the study at large: A total of 28 monozygotic twin pairs were included in the full study, comprising nine German pairs (four IBD-concordant, five IBD-discordant) and 19 IBD-discordant Danish pairs. Each individual had, on average, about 151 000 unique TCRalpha sequences and 181 000 unique TCRbeta sequences available for analysis. Disease-associated traits were sought mainly through comparisons between IBD patients and their genetically identical healthy co-twins within discordant pairs. What the work shows at the level of the full study, not this receptor alone: TCRbeta repertoire diversity, by inverse Simpson index, was decreased in IBD patients compared with their healthy co-twins. The analysis was unable to tell apart different T cell subtypes. The results gave no support for a single strong signal or clonotype linked to IBD. Background noise and inter-individual variability may have been introduced into the repertoires by the differing immunosuppressive treatments among patients. Compared with healthy twins, IBD patients had fewer clonotypes in common with other individuals, a difference most pronounced in patients showing signs of disease activity. Concordant and discordant twins showed no difference in repertoire similarity, possibly because of limited statistical power.

Library preparation was by 5' RACE. Each TCR library was prepared from about 4,000 ng of total RNA. For each sample, cDNA synthesis with SMARTScribe reverse transcriptase was split into eight separate reactions. During cDNA synthesis, template switching was used to introduce unique molecular identifiers that contained a 6-nucleotide sample barcode. Amplification of TCRalpha and TCRbeta cDNA involved two nested PCRs of roughly 17 and 9 cycles, and each PCR was followed by bead purification. Before amplification, cDNA was treated with uracil DNA-glycosylase and purified using the QIAquick PCR purification kit. The second PCR added Illumina TruSeq-compatible adapters along with sample-specific barcodes. Library quality and concentration were checked on TapeStation and Qubit, and libraries were pooled at roughly 5 ng each. The pooled libraries were sequenced with 2 x 100 bp reads and custom sequencing primers on an Illumina HiSeq2500 single-index Rapid Run. In the source study's methods: UMI-based consensus assembly with MiGEC version 1.2.6 was used to correct PCR and sequencing errors. MiXCR version 2.1.1 handled V(D)J alignment, clonotype assembly and CDR3 extraction. Gene usage, clonotype sharing and MAIT/NKT TCR abundance were normalised by analysing the top 1000, 10 000 and 20 000 clonotypes per sample. Diversity was computed as the inverse Simpson index with the vegan R package after downsampling to 27 000 UMIs. Statistical testing used paired Mann-Whitney U tests on the discordant twin pairs and applied Benjamini-Hochberg correction for multiple testing. One entry per CDR3 protein sequence results from the TCRdb reprocessing of the reads, with DNA left out. These V and J calls originate from TCRdb's pipeline instead of the authors' own analysis. This sample's clone table shows hundreds of thousands of distinct CDR3 sequences. The ten most abundant clones make up more than 2% of the sample.

From each donor, an approximately 2.5 ml peripheral blood sample was collected into PAXgene tubes and stored at -80 degrees C. Without T cell sorting, total RNA was isolated from whole blood using the PAXgene blood miRNA kit on an automated QIAcube. Peripheral blood from monozygotic twin pairs, either concordant or discordant for inflammatory bowel disease, underwent deep TCRalpha and TCRbeta repertoire profiling that used unique molecular barcoding. For every twin pair, smoking habits were documented, and each individual was categorised as a current, former or never smoker. Regarding this clonotype: There is no known antigen for this receptor.

The CDR3 has 14 amino acids, counting the end cysteine and phenylalanine. No DNA sequence is on record. The CDR1 and CDR2 encoded by the germline V gene are SGHVS and FQNEAQ. The sequencing input was blood. The TCR originated in a human donor with ulcerative colitis or Crohn's disease, or a healthy co-twin of an affected twin (not recorded which). Recombination linked TRBV7-8 to TRBJ2-1; TCRdb's D call, TRBD2, is unchecked because there is no DNA. The CDR3 is CASSPQPGGDEQFF.